This T cell receptor beta chain derives from a study of T-cell reconstitution after alpha-beta-depleted transplantation in children. This clonotype was detected many times. No antigen is known for it. Study results and caveats: Alpha-beta T cells about two months after transplant reportedly derived from several hundred expanded graft clones. Recipient T cells and thymic progenitors that survived gave rise to the high TCRbeta diversity observed at day 60 in some patients. From newly produced T cells came most of the T-cell counts and diversity one year after transplant.

Unique molecular identifiers were used in preparing the TCRbeta library. Using its own MiXCR run on the PCR reads, TCRdb lists one record per CDR3 protein. The repertoire holds a few hundred thousand distinct CDR3 sequences, roughly 27% seen once, with approximately 39% in the top ten. Trimming at V came to 0 bases and at J to 0 bases, leaving 8 bases not matched to a gene. Germline V gene sequence: CDR1 DFQATT, CDR2 SNEGSKA (reference sequence). CDR3 length: 16 residues. This clonotype was obtained from a boy younger than two with Wiskott-Aldrich syndrome, due to receive a stem cell transplant. The V call is TRBV20-1, the J call TRBJ2-7; TRBD2 matches at 7 bases. This specimen was PBMCs, taken before TCRalphabeta/CD19-depleted stem cell transplant. The CDR3 nucleotides are TGCAGTGCTAGAGATCGACTAGCCGTTTTCTCCTACGAGCAGTACTTC. Protein product: CSARDRLAVFSYEQYF.